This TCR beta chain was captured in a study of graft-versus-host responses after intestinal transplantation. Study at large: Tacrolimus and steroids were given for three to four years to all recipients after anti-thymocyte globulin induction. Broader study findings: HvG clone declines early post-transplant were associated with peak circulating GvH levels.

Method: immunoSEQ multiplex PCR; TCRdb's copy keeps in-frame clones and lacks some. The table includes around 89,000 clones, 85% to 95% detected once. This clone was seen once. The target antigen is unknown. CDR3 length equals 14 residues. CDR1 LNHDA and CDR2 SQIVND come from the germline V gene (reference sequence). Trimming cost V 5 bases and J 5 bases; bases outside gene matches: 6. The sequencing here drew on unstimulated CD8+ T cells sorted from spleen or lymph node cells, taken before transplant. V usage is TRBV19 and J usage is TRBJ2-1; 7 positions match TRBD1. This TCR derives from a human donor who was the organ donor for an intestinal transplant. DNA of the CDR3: TGTGCCAGTAGTTCCGGGACAGCCAACAATGAGCAGTTCTTC. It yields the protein CASSSGTANNEQFF.